Below are 15 T cell receptor beta chains sequenced from a single sample in a study of T cell repertoires in cytomegalovirus infection. A single record per CDR3 protein comes from TCRdb applying MiXCR to the reads. Of about 770,000 distinct CDR3 sequences listed, 29% are singletons. Their antigens are not known. The sequenced sample was cultured CD8+ T cells from PBMCs, obtained from culture after CMV antigen stimulation. The receptors originated from a human donor in good health (CMV status not recorded). Some clones in this sample may be carry-over from other donors' samples.

The V call is TRBV9, the J call TRBJ2-7; 13 bases align to TRBD2. CDR1 and CDR2 from the germline V gene are SGDLS and YYNGEE. There are 16 residues in the CDR3. With 7 bases clipped from V and 3 bases from J, the junction kept 10 bases outside the gene matches. DNA of the CDR3: TGTGCCAGCTTTCAGACTAGCGGGGGGTTCCTCTACGAGCAGTACTTC. It specifies CASFQTSGGFLYEQYF. Looking up the rest from reference TRBV9 and TRBJ2-7 gives the full variable domain: DSGVTQTPKHLITATGQRVTLRCSPRSGDLSVYWYQQSLDQGLQFLIQYYNGEERAKGNILERFSAQQFPDLHSELNLSSLELGDSALYFCASFQTSGGFLYEQYFGPGTRLTVT.

V is TRBV29-1 and J is TRBJ1-1; D gene unclear. The V end lost 4 bases, the J end lost 0 bases, and 6 bases lay between the germline ends. Germline CDR1 is SQVTM and CDR2 is ANQGSEA. The CDR3 runs to 12 residues. CDR3 in DNA: TGCAGCGTTGGACGGATGAACACTGAAGCTTTCTTT. Amino acids: CSVGRMNTEAFF.

This clonotype was observed at least ten times. V and J are TRBV28 and TRBJ1-6; D remains unclear. V lost 3 bases and J 4 bases, leaving 37 bases between the germline ends. Germline CDR1 MDHEN, CDR2 SYDVKM. The CDR3 consists of 24 residues. Here the CDR3 reads CASSFFSKFWASLGRVSYNSPLHF. The DNA for the CDR3 is TGTGCCAGCAGTTTTTTCTCCAAGTTCTGGGCCTCATTGGGAAGGGTGTCTTATAATTCACCCCTCCACTTT.

This chain links TRBV6-1 with TRBJ2-7, with D unresolved. This CDR3 comprises 11 residues. Germline CDR1 is MNHNS and CDR2 is SASEGT. Deletions cut 3 bases from V and 4 bases from J, with 4 bases between. The CDR3 spells CASSETYEQYV. CDR3 DNA sequence: TGTGCCAGCAGTGAGACGTACGAGCAGTACGTC.

The sample holds a few counts of this clonotype. CDR3 protein: CASSFFSRDRGSQETQYF. The CDR3 DNA reads TGTGCCAGCAGTTTTTTTAGCCGGGACAGGGGTTCGCAAGAGACCCAGTACTTC. This chain connects TRBV28 to TRBJ2-5; 10 bases fit TRBD1. Trimming cost V 3 bases and J 2 bases; bases outside gene matches: 12. This CDR3 spans 18 amino acids. Germline V lookup: CDR1 MDHEN, CDR2 SYDVKM.

V gene TRBV7-9 combines with J gene TRBJ2-2; D is unclear. Trimming stripped 6 bases from V and 6 bases from J, with 17 bases between. This CDR3 spans 15 amino acids. Per germline, CDR1 SEHNR and CDR2 FQNEAQ (reference sequence). The CDR3 DNA sequence: TGTGCCAGCAGTCGACCGGGCCTCGACTCCGGGGAGCTGTTTTTT. Amino acids: CASSRPGLDSGELFF.

This clonotype appeared a few times. V is TRBV7-8 and J is TRBJ2-1; D gene ambiguous. V dropped 5 bases and J dropped 7 bases, with 24 bases sitting between them. Germline CDR1 reads SGHVS; CDR2 reads FQNEAQ. The CDR3 covers 17 residues. CDR3 sequence: CASSHYGVNAPMNEQFF. The CDR3 nucleotides read TGTGCCAGCAGCCATTATGGGGTAAACGCCCCAATGAATGAGCAGTTCTTC.

This clonotype was observed once. The genes are TRBV20-1 and TRBJ2-1; TRBD1 aligns across 8 bases. This CDR3 is 13 amino acids long. Germline trimming cut 8 bases from V and 1 base from J; bases unmatched to any gene: 4. Looked up from germline, CDR1 is DFQATT and CDR2 is SNEGSKA (reference sequence). CDR3 nucleotide sequence: TGCAGTCCTGACAGGGGATCCTACAATGAGCAGTTCTTC. It yields the protein CSPDRGSYNEQFF.

This clonotype has more than one count but fewer than ten. The V call is TRBV19, the J call TRBJ2-1; 8 nucleotides match TRBD2. Germline assignment: CDR1 LNHDA and CDR2 SQIVND (reference sequence). V was pared by 6 bases and J by 1 base, with 8 bases of the junction left unmatched. The CDR3 is made up of 16 amino acids. The CDR3 DNA sequence: TGTGCCAGTAGGTCGGGAGGGCAAGTATCCTACAATGAGCAGTTCTTC. It yields the protein CASRSGGQVSYNEQFF. Supplemented by reference TRBV19 and TRBJ2-1, the full variable domain reads DGGITQSPKYLFRKEGQNVTLSCEQNLNHDAMYWYRQDPGQGLRLIYYSQIVNDFQKGDIAEGYSVSREKKESFPLTVTSAQKNPTAFYLCASRSGGQVSYNEQFFGPGTRLTVL.

The V call is TRBV2, the J call TRBJ2-5; 12 bases are a match to TRBD2. The CDR3 has 14 residues. Trimming took 7 bases from V and 4 from J; bases not matched to a gene: 4. Germline V gene lookup returns CDR1 SNHLY and CDR2 FYNNEI. CDR3 sequence (DNA): TGTGCCAGCAAGACTAGCGGGGGTTCAGAGACCCAGTACTTC. Amino acid sequence: CASKTSGGSETQYF.

This clonotype appeared a few times. The genes are TRBV15 and TRBJ1-5; 7 bases line up with TRBD1. The CDR3 runs 14 residues. CDR1 and CDR2 from the germline V gene are LNHNV and YYDKDF (reference sequence). The V segment lost 4 bases and the J segment 7 bases; nucleotides outside the gene matches: 7. The CDR3 DNA sequence: TGTGCCACCAGCATAGACAGGGAGGACCAGCCCCAGCATTTT. Its protein product is CATSIDREDQPQHF. The full variable domain, in which reference TRBV15 and TRBJ1-5 provide the parts outside the CDR3, is DAMVIQNPRYQVTQFGKPVTLSCSQTLNHNVMYWYQQKSSQAPKLLFHYYDKDFNNEADTPDNFQSRRPNTSFCFLDIRSPGLGDTAMYLCATSIDREDQPQHFGDGTRLSIL.

The genes are TRBV7-6 and TRBJ1-5; D remains unclear. Germline V gene data show CDR1 as SGHVS and CDR2 as FNYEAQ. The length of the CDR3 is 13 residues. V dropped 5 bases and J dropped 8 bases, with 13 bases sitting between them. The CDR3 DNA sequence: TGTGCCAGCAGCCCCGCCCCCTTTGAGCCCCAGCATTTT. This translates into CASSPAPFEPQHF.

The table lists this clonotype with a count of one. The rearrangement links TRBV4-1 to TRBJ2-1; D may be TRBD2 (5 bases). V was cut by 0 bases and J by 2 bases, with 14 bases left in between. The CDR3 consists of 17 residues. In germline, CDR1 is MGHRA, CDR2 YSYEKL. The CDR3 DNA is TGCGCCAGCAGCCAAGATCCGGACTTGGCAACCTACAATGAGCAGTTCTTC. This sequence encodes CASSQDPDLATYNEQFF.

The CDR3 loop reads CASRGLLAGGRASSYNEQFF. The CDR3 DNA reads as TGTGCCAGCAGAGGCCTCTTGGCGGGGGGGAGGGCTAGCTCCTACAATGAGCAGTTCTTC. The V and J genes are TRBV7-6 and TRBJ2-1, with 9 bases matching TRBD2. Looked up from germline, CDR1 is SGHVS and CDR2 is FNYEAQ. V shed 6 bases, J shed 0 bases, and the junction held 18 bases outside the gene matches. This CDR3 has 20 residues.

This clonotype was seen more than once but under ten times. CDR3 in amino acids: CASIQGDSTEAFF. The CDR3 nucleotides read TGTGCCAGCATACAGGGTGATTCCACTGAAGCTTTCTTT. The gene calls are TRBV5-6 and TRBJ1-1, with D possibly TRBD1 on 6 matching bases. The CDR3 contains 13 residues. The V gene lost 6 bases and the J gene lost 4 bases, with 13 bases spanning the gap. The germline V gene encodes CDR1 SGHDT and CDR2 YYEEEE.